This T cell receptor beta chain emerged from a study of cytomegalovirus exposure and HLA in healthy donors (TCRdb year 2017). Regarding the research as a whole: According to a later analysis, one platform produced both the 110 or so validation repertoires and the 670 or so repertoires of the first cohort. The study was designed to test whether signatures of past pathogen exposure could be identified by cataloging public T cell receptors. Besides the first cohort of some 670 subjects, a separate validation cohort made up of 120 different subjects was used. To predict cytomegalovirus infection status, the study combined high-throughput TCR immunosequencing, statistical association of individual TCRs with disease status, and machine learning.

CDR1 and CDR2 are read off the germline V gene (reference sequence) as GTSNPN and SVGIG. Including the terminal cysteine and phenylalanine, the CDR3 comprises 14 residues. Just CDR3 DNA is preserved here, 42 bases in frame from base 1. After removal of 4 bases from V and 6 bases from J, the junction retains 10 bases not matched to a gene. The library relied on the immunoSEQ multiplex PCR assay. The authors' pipeline ran thus. A statistical classification framework was built for diagnosing cytomegalovirus status from the catalog of TCR beta chain sequences. Here the immuneACCESS table is served through TCRdb, limited to in-frame sequences with V and J called. Missing clones are a known gap in these copies; in checked studies unresolved V genes cover under half, and the rest lacks a known reason. V and J calls plus clone size are reproduced from that table; the DNA served to infer D and trimming. Present in this sample are 250,000 to 300,000 clones, around 91% of which were seen just once. About 0.36% of the sample comes from the top ten.

Separate from the roughly 630-subject first cohort, the validation cohort of about 110 subjects was the group to which the donors belonged. Overall study results and their limits: While some public TCRs were present in many individuals, most TCR sequences turned up only very rarely across donors. It was suggested by the authors that the approach could potentially be generalized to other disease states and immunological phenotypes. Of the cluster scores, about 94% were above 0 in a later analysis, which found that TCRs clustered in the first cohort also tended to co-occur in the roughly 130 validation repertoires. All 120 repertoires were used to score co-occurrence in the validation cohort in a later analysis, because that analysis had no HLA typing for the cohort. The study listed over 150 TCR beta chains as associated with cytomegalovirus. In both the original and validation cohorts, the classifier was reported to diagnose cytomegalovirus status with high specificity and sensitivity. Three of the identified cytomegalovirus-associated TCR beta chains were confirmed in vitro to be specific for cytomegalovirus antigens.

Points on this clone: The clone's antigen remains unknown. Per-base qualities were not stored, and no clone one base away is much larger.

The rearranged segments are TRBV30 and TRBJ1-2; TRBD1 matches 8 bases in the middle. The sample consisted of PBMCs. The sequence was collected from a young woman in good health and CMV-seronegative. Here the CDR3 is given as CAWTKAQGAHGYTF. The DNA reads TGTGCCTGGACAAAAGCCCAGGGGGCCCATGGCTACACCTTC.